The 10 T cell receptor beta chains below all came from one sample that was sequenced in a study of blood T cell repertoires in COVID-19. Sequencing used immunoSEQ multiplex PCR; TCRdb keeps in-frame clones, though not all of them. The sample carries some 170,000 clones, around 85% recorded once. Sequencing used PBMCs or T cells enriched from blood (not recorded which). The receptors come from a man in his forties or fifties who had recovered from COVID-19.

The rearrangement uses TRBV6-1 and TRBJ1-6, with 7 bases identical to TRBD1. The CDR3 runs to 14 residues. Trimming cost V 2 bases and J 10 bases; bases outside gene matches: 5. Germline CDR1 is MNHNS and CDR2 is SASEGT. CDR3 sequence: CASSEWDSVSPLHF. CDR3 DNA sequence: TGTGCCAGCAGTGAATGGGACAGCGTGTCACCCCTCCACTTT.

The chain employs TRBV29-1 and TRBJ2-3, with D perhaps matching TRBD2 (6 bases). The CDR3 length is 15 residues. Germline V gene data show CDR1 as SQVTM and CDR2 as ANQGSEA. Trimming stripped 0 bases from V and 2 bases from J, with 12 bases between. The chain's CDR3 is CSVEDARGTTDTQYF. DNA for the CDR3: TGCAGCGTTGAAGACGCCCGGGGGACCACAGATACGCAGTATTTT.

This clone was counted between two and nine times. This chain joins TRBV11-3 and TRBJ2-3; tentative D call: TRBD1 (6 bases). Germline V gene lookup returns CDR1 SGHNT and CDR2 YENEEA. CDR3 size: 16 residues. V was pared by 2 bases and J by 1 base, with 13 bases between. The CDR3 loop is CASSLSGARGTDTQYF. CDR3 DNA: TGTGCCAGCAGCTTATCAGGGGCAAGGGGCACAGATACGCAGTATTTT.

The gene calls are TRBV19 and TRBJ1-2; 8 nucleotides align to TRBD1. Germline CDR1 is LNHDA and CDR2 is SQIVND (reference sequence). The CDR3 is 15 residues long. The V and J ends lost 4 bases and 2 bases, in that order; junction bases with no gene match: 6. The CDR3 region is CASSTGQGNNYGYTF. In nucleotides, the CDR3 is TGTGCCAGTAGTACAGGACAGGGTAACAACTATGGCTACACCTTC.

The rearrangement uses TRBV5-1 and TRBJ2-2; 12 positions agree with TRBD2. V was pared by 0 bases and J by 9 bases, with 3 bases of the junction left unmatched. The CDR3 sequence is 15 residues long. CDR1 and CDR2 from the germline V gene are SGHRS and YFSETQ. The chain's CDR3 is CASSLGLAGEWELFF. CDR3 nucleotide sequence: TGCGCCAGCAGCTTGGGACTAGCGGGAGAGTGGGAGCTGTTTTTT.

The V and J genes are TRBV3-1 (or the pseudogene TRBV3-2) and TRBJ2-1, with TRBD2 identical over 10 bases. Germline V gene lookup returns CDR1 LGHDT and CDR2 YNNKEL (reference sequence). With 1 base clipped from V and 7 bases from J, the junction kept 10 bases outside the gene matches. The CDR3 has 17 amino acids. The CDR3 sequence is CASSQVPSGSLGNEQFF. In DNA form, the CDR3 reads TGTGCCAGCAGCCAAGTCCCTAGCGGGAGTTTGGGGAATGAGCAGTTCTTC.

J is TRBJ2-2 and V is TRBV10-3; possibly TRBD2 for D (6 bases). The CDR3 runs to 20 residues. Looked up from germline, CDR1 is ENHRY and CDR2 is SYGVKD. Trimming pared 3 bases from V and 6 bases from J, leaving 29 bases between. The chain's CDR3 is CAISEKLGGGQGVGAGELFF. CDR3 in DNA: TGTGCCATCAGTGAAAAATTGGGAGGCGGGCAGGGTGTAGGCGCCGGGGAGCTGTTTTTT.

The DNA for the CDR3 is TGCGCCAGCCTACCGGTGAGTCTGAACACTGAAGCTTTCTTT. Its protein is CASLPVSLNTEAFF. V and J are TRBV5-1 and TRBJ1-1; D not certain. The CDR3 consists of 14 residues. Germline V CDR1 and CDR2: SGHRS, YFSETQ. The V and J ends lost 7 bases and 0 bases respectively, with 13 bases between them.

The chain links TRBV9 to TRBJ1-2; D call uncertain. The V end was cut by 4 bases, the J end by 8 bases, with 15 bases between. The V gene's germline CDR1 is SGDLS and CDR2 YYNGEE. This CDR3 contains 13 residues. The CDR3 DNA is TGTGCCAGCAGCAAGGTGGAGGCGTCGGGCTACACCTTC. Its protein product is CASSKVEASGYTF.

CDR3 nucleotide sequence: TGTGCCAGCAGTCGACAGGGCCCCAATCAGCCCCAGCATTTT. It specifies CASSRQGPNQPQHF. The chain has TRBV27 and TRBJ1-5, with TRBD1 matching over 7 bases. The germline V gene encodes CDR1 MNHEY and CDR2 SMNVEV (reference sequence). The length of the CDR3 is 14 residues. V lost 5 bases and J lost 3; bases outside the gene matches: 4.